Each of the 24 T cell receptor beta chains below was sequenced from the same sample in a study of blood T cell repertoires in COVID-19. The method was immunoSEQ multiplex PCR; TCRdb's version includes in-frame clones alone and lacks a portion of them. The sample gives about 440,000 clones, roughly 87% of which show up once; roughly 1.8% is in the top ten. Input material: PBMCs or T cells enriched from blood (not recorded which). The origin of the receptors is a woman aged 18 to 35 with acute COVID-19.

The rearrangement links TRBV28 to TRBJ1-6, with TRBD1 matching 8 bases. CDR1 is MDHEN and CDR2 is SYDVKM in the germline V gene. This CDR3 has 12 residues. Trimming took 6 bases from V and 10 from J; bases not matched to a gene: 2. CDR3 region: CASRQGDSPLHF. The CDR3 bases are TGTGCCAGCAGACAGGGGGACTCACCCCTCCACTTT.

This clone was seen just once. The chain is built from TRBV11-2 and TRBJ1-6, with D unresolved. V lost 3 bases and J 10 bases, leaving 10 bases between the germline ends. The CDR3 is 13 amino acids. Germline loops: CDR1 SGHAT, CDR2 FQNNGV. The CDR3 DNA is TGTGCCAGCAGCTTCCGGGAGTCCTCACCCCTCCACTTT. Amino acids: CASSFRESSPLHF.

This clone turned up a few times. The rearrangement links TRBV6-6 to TRBJ1-4, with D perhaps matching TRBD1 (5 bases). Between the trimmed V and J ends, which lost 7 bases and 8 bases, there was a span of 20 bases. The germline V gene has CDR1 MNHNY and CDR2 SVGAGI (reference sequence). The CDR3 sequence is 15 residues long. This CDR3 is CASTRGRGGKEKLFF. CDR3 nucleotide sequence: TGTGCCAGCACCCGCGGGAGGGGAGGTAAAGAAAAACTGTTTTTT.

The chain carries TRBV2 and TRBJ1-1; no clear D gene. Per the germline V gene, CDR1 is SNHLY and CDR2 is FYNNEI. V lost 10 bases, J lost 1 base, and 10 bases lay in between. The length of the CDR3 is 12 residues. The DNA of the CDR3 is TGTGCCACAAGCTCTGGGAACACTGAAGCTTTCTTT. Encoded protein: CATSSGNTEAFF.

The rearrangement joins TRBV11-3 to TRBJ1-2; TRBD1 matches at 8 bases. V shed 0 bases, J shed 8 bases, and the junction held 2 bases outside the gene matches. CDR1 and CDR2 (germline): SGHNT, YENEEA. The CDR3 has 13 residues. The CDR3 sequence is CASSLDRDRGYTF. In DNA, the CDR3 is TGTGCCAGCAGCTTAGATAGGGACAGGGGCTACACCTTC.

V usage is TRBV5-3 and J usage is TRBJ1-2; 7 positions agree with TRBD1. TRBV5-3 is noted as an ORF with a role that remains uncertain. V lost 2 bases, J lost 9 bases, and 16 bases stayed unmatched. CDR3 length: 16 amino acids. For the CDR3, the DNA is TGTGCCAGAAGCTTTAAACTCGGGACAGTGAATAGCAGCTACACCTTC. It is translated as CARSFKLGTVNSSYTF.

The V and J genes are TRBV10-3 and TRBJ1-2; no clear D. The germline gives CDR1 ENHRY, CDR2 SYGVKD. CDR3 length: 11 amino acids. Trimming cost V 3 bases and J 7 bases, with 6 bases left between them. CDR3 nucleotides: TGTGCCATCAGTGATTCAGTTGGCTACACCTTC. Translating gives CAISDSVGYTF.

The gene calls are TRBV5-4 and TRBJ2-3; 8 bases agree with TRBD2. V lost 0 bases, J lost 2 bases, and 5 bases stayed unmatched. The CDR3 consists of 16 residues. The V gene's germline CDR1 is SGHNT and CDR2 YYREEE (reference sequence). CDR3 protein: CASSLALAGNTDTQYF. Written as DNA, the CDR3 is TGTGCCAGCAGCTTGGCTCTAGCGGGCAACACAGATACGCAGTATTTT.

This chain uses TRBV10-3 with TRBJ1-2; 7 bases fit TRBD1. CDR3 length: 16 amino acids. Germline lookup yields CDR1 ENHRY and CDR2 SYGVKD. With 2 bases clipped from V and 5 bases from J, the junction kept 11 bases outside the gene matches. CDR3 residues: CAISEGTADRLYGYTF. Written as DNA, the CDR3 is TGTGCCATCAGTGAGGGGACAGCGGACCGGTTATATGGCTACACCTTC.

The J gene is TRBJ2-1, the V gene TRBV3-1 (or the pseudogene TRBV3-2), with D possibly being TRBD2 (6 bases). The CDR3 is 15 residues long. Germline V gives CDR1 LGHDT, CDR2 YNNKEL (reference sequence). The ends were cut back, 0 bases at V and 5 bases at J, with 11 bases in the middle. DNA of the CDR3: TGTGCCAGCAGCCAAGATAACGGGAGACACAATGAGCAGTTCTTC. Its translation: CASSQDNGRHNEQFF.

The chain joins TRBV19 to TRBJ2-3; TRBD2 matches at 8 bases. This CDR3 contains 15 residues. The V gene end was trimmed by 5 bases and the J gene end by 1 base; junction bases not matched to a gene: 5. Germline values: CDR1 LNHDA, CDR2 SQIVND (reference sequence). In nucleotides, the CDR3 is TGTGCCAGTAGTGAAAGCGGGAGCGGCACAGATACGCAGTATTTT. Amino acids: CASSESGSGTDTQYF.

The chain has TRBV3-1 (or the pseudogene TRBV3-2) and TRBJ2-2; weak D call: TRBD2 (7 bases). The CDR3 is made up of 18 amino acids. The germline V gene encodes CDR1 LGHDT and CDR2 YNNKEL (reference sequence). V was trimmed by 3 bases and J by 6 bases, leaving 23 bases between them. The CDR3 region has the DNA TGTGCCAGCAGCCACCCGCCCACGGGGGGCCTCAAGCCCGGGGAGCTGTTTTTT. Translated, it gives CASSHPPTGGLKPGELFF.

CDR3 DNA sequence: TGCGCCAGCAGCTCGGGCGGGAGGGGTCAAGAGACCCAGTACTTC. This translates into CASSSGGRGQETQYF. The gene calls are TRBV5-1 and TRBJ2-5; 9 nucleotides agree with TRBD2. V dropped 3 bases and J dropped 2; count of bases not matched to a gene: 5. Germline V gene data show CDR1 as SGHRS and CDR2 as YFSETQ. This CDR3 contains 15 residues.

The chain recombines TRBV29-1 with TRBJ1-2, with unresolved D. From germline, CDR1 is SQVTM and CDR2 ANQGSEA. V was clipped by 3 bases and J by 7 bases, with 15 bases between them. This CDR3 is built from 13 residues. The DNA of the CDR3 is TGCAGCGTTGACGGTGGACTTACTAGTGGCTACACCTTC. This gives the protein CSVDGGLTSGYTF.

The V and J genes are TRBV7-8 and TRBJ2-7; D possibly corresponds to TRBD1 (6 bases). Between the trimmed V and J ends, which lost 3 bases and 0 bases, there was a span of 6 bases. CDR3 length equals 13 residues. CDR1 and CDR2 (germline): SGHVS, FQNEAQ. CDR3 region: CASSLGHSYEQYF. CDR3 coding DNA: TGTGCCAGCAGCTTGGGACACTCCTACGAGCAGTACTTC.

The chain joins TRBV4-1 to TRBJ1-2; 9 nucleotides align to TRBD1. Germline-derived CDR1 and CDR2 are MGHRA and YSYEKL. The CDR3 is 14 amino acids. The trim removed 6 bases at V and 2 bases at J, leaving 4 bases unmatched. The chain's CDR3 is CASSNTGGNYGYTF. DNA of the CDR3: TGCGCCAGCAGTAACACAGGGGGCAACTATGGCTACACCTTC.

This chain connects TRBV9 to TRBJ2-2, with D perhaps TRBD1 (5 bases). Trimming cost V 7 bases and J 6 bases, with 7 bases left between them. CDR1 is SGDLS, CDR2 YYNGEE, per germline. The CDR3 totals 11 residues. CDR3 sequence (DNA): TGTGCCAGCGGGGCGGCCGGGGAGCTGTTTTTT. Protein sequence: CASGAAGELFF.

The CDR3 DNA sequence: TGTGCCAGCAGTTTTACAGGGGGCGCGGACACTGAAGCTTTCTTT. This gives the protein CASSFTGGADTEAFF. This chain links TRBV27 with TRBJ1-1, with 9 bases matching TRBD1. Trimming removed 3 bases from V and 3 bases from J; junction bases left unmatched: 5. In germline, CDR1 is MNHEY, CDR2 SMNVEV (reference sequence). This CDR3 is 15 amino acids long.

This clone was detected a few times. The chain links TRBV28 to TRBJ1-2; no clear D gene. V was clipped by 3 bases and J by 8 bases, with 16 bases between them. Germline CDR1 is MDHEN and CDR2 is SYDVKM. The CDR3 loop spans 14 amino acids. The CDR3 DNA is TGTGCCAGCAGTTTCGGGGAGGGAGCCAGCGGCTACACCTTC. The encoded protein is CASSFGEGASGYTF.

V usage is TRBV19 and J usage is TRBJ1-1, with D uncertain. The germline V gene encodes CDR1 LNHDA and CDR2 SQIVND (reference sequence). This CDR3 spans 16 amino acids. V was pared by 5 bases and J by 4 bases, with 20 bases between. The CDR3 coding sequence is TGTGCCAGTAGTGTGACGATCAAAGGAGGCGGCACTGAAGCTTTCTTT. This gives the protein CASSVTIKGGGTEAFF. The full variable domain, in which reference TRBV19 and TRBJ1-1 provide the parts outside the CDR3, is DGGITQSPKYLFRKEGQNVTLSCEQNLNHDAMYWYRQDPGQGLRLIYYSQIVNDFQKGDIAEGYSVSREKKESFPLTVTSAQKNPTAFYLCASSVTIKGGGTEAFFGQGTRLTVV.

This chain connects TRBV27 to TRBJ2-3, with 13 bases fitting TRBD2. V trimming: 4 bases; J trimming: 2 bases; junction bases outside the gene matches: 15. Germline V CDR1 and CDR2: MNHEY, SMNVEV (reference sequence). The CDR3 loop spans 20 amino acids. For the CDR3, the DNA is TGTGCCAGCAGTTCCCCCCGGCGGACTAGCGGGAGCCCACACACAGATACGCAGTATTTT. This sequence encodes CASSSPRRTSGSPHTDTQYF.

In its sample, this clone was seen many times. The chain uses TRBV5-6 and TRBJ1-2; no firm D call. V was cut by 1 base and J by 4 bases, with 8 bases left in between. The germline CDR1 and CDR2 sequences are SGHDT and YYEEEE. This CDR3 region has 13 residues. The CDR3, as DNA: TGTGCCAGCAGCTTGACAGCCGCCTATGGCTACACCTTC. This codes for CASSLTAAYGYTF.

This clone turned up a few times. This chain uses TRBV10-3 with TRBJ2-7, with D possibly TRBD2 on 6 matching bases. With 2 bases removed from V and 4 bases from J, the gap between germline ends came to 12 bases. In germline, CDR1 is ENHRY, CDR2 SYGVKD. The CDR3 contains 14 residues. The CDR3 here is CAISEQGGKYEQYF. Written as DNA, the CDR3 is TGTGCCATCAGTGAGCAGGGAGGAAAATACGAGCAGTACTTC.

V gene TRBV7-2 combines with J gene TRBJ2-7; 9 bases line up with TRBD1. There are 15 residues in the CDR3. The germline V gene has CDR1 SGHTA and CDR2 FQGNSA. Trimming removed 4 bases from V and 2 bases from J; junction bases left unmatched: 6. The CDR3 sequence is CASSSRTGVAYEQYF. The CDR3 DNA sequence: TGTGCCAGCAGCTCAAGGACAGGGGTCGCCTACGAGCAGTACTTC.